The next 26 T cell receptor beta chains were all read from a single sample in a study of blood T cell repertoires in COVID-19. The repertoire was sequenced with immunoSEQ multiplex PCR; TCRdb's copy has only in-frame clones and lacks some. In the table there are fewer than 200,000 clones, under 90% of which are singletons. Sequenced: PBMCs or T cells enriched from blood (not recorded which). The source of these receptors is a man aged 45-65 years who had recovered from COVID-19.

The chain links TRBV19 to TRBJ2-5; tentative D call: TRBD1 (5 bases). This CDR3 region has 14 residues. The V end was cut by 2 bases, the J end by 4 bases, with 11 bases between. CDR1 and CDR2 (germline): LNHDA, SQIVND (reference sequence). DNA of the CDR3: TGTGCCAGTAGTATACGTAGGGGTGGAGAGACCCAGTACTTC. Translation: CASSIRRGGETQYF.

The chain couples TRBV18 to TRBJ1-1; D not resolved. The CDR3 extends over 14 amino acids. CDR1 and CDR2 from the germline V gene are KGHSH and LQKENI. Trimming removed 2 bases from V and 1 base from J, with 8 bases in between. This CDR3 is CASSPYPRNTEAFF. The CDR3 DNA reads TGTGCCAGCTCACCATACCCGAGGAACACTGAAGCTTTCTTT.

The CDR3 bases are TGTGCCAGCAGCTCCCCCCCTTCAGGGTTGGACGAAAAACTGTTTTTT. This translates into CASSSPPSGLDEKLFF. The chain carries TRBV7-9 and TRBJ1-4; tentative D call: TRBD1 (5 bases). CDR3 length equals 16 residues. Looked up from germline, CDR1 is SEHNR and CDR2 is FQNEAQ (reference sequence). V dropped 4 bases and J dropped 8 bases, with 20 bases sitting between them.

The CDR3, as DNA: TGTGCCAGCTCACCACCGCACAGAAATAATAATTCACCCCTCCACTTT. The encoded protein is CASSPPHRNNNSPLHF. The rearrangement uses TRBV18 and TRBJ1-6; D is unresolved. CDR3 length equals 16 residues. V lost 0 bases, J lost 5 bases, and 11 bases lay in between. The germline V gene encodes CDR1 KGHSH and CDR2 LQKENI.

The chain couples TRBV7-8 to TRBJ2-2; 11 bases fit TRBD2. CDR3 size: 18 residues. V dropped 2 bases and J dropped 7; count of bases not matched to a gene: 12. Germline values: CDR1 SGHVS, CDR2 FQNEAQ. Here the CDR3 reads CASSLRGFSGGAGGELFF. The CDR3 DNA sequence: TGTGCCAGCAGCTTAAGAGGCTTTAGCGGGGGGGCTGGCGGGGAGCTGTTTTTT. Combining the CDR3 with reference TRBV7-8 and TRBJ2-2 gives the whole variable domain GAGVSQSPRYKVAKRGQDVALRCDPISGHVSLFWYQQALGQGPEFLTYFQNEAQLDKSGLPSDRFFAERPEGSVSTLKIQRTQQEDSAVYLCASSLRGFSGGAGGELFFGEGSRLTVL.

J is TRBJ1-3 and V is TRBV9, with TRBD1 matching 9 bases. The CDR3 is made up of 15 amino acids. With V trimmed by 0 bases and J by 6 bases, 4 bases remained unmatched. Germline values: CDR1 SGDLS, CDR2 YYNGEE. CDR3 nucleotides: TGTGCCAGCAGCGTAGGGGGACAGGGTTCAAACACCATATATTTT. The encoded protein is CASSVGGQGSNTIYF.

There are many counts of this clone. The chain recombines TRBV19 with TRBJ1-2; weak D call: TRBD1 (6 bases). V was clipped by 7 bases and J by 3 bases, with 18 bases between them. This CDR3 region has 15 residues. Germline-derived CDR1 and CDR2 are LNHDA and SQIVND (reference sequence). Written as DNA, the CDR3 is TGTGCCAGTAATCCACAGGGCGTCGGGTACTATGGCTACACCTTC. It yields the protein CASNPQGVGYYGYTF.

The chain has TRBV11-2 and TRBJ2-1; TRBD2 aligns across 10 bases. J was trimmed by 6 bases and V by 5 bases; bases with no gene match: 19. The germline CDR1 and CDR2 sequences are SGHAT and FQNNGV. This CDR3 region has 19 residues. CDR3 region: CASSRRLAGEREGSNEQFF. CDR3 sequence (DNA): TGTGCCAGCAGCAGACGGCTAGCGGGGGAACGGGAGGGGAGCAATGAGCAGTTCTTC.

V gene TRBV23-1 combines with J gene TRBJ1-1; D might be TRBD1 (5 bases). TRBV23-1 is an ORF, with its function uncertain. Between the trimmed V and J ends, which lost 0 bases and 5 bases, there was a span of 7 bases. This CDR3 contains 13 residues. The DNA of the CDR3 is TGCGCCAGCAGTCAATCGGAGGGGACTGAAGCTTTCTTT. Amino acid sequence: CASSQSEGTEAFF.

The DNA for the CDR3 is TGTGCCAGCAGGCCGACAGGGCTGGGCTATGGCTACACCTTC. This translates into CASRPTGLGYGYTF. The chain employs TRBV27 and TRBJ1-2; 7 bases are shared with TRBD1. Trimming cost V 6 bases and J 4 bases; bases outside gene matches: 8. The CDR3 is 14 residues long. Germline values: CDR1 MNHEY, CDR2 SMNVEV (reference sequence).

This CDR3 reads CASRLSGGQQFF. The CDR3 DNA is TGTGCCAGCAGATTAAGCGGGGGGCAGCAGTTCTTC. The chain is built from TRBV7-2 and TRBJ2-1, with 9 bases that match TRBD2. The trim removed 6 bases at V and 11 bases at J, leaving 5 bases unmatched. The CDR3 extends over 12 amino acids. Germline V lookup: CDR1 SGHTA, CDR2 FQGNSA.

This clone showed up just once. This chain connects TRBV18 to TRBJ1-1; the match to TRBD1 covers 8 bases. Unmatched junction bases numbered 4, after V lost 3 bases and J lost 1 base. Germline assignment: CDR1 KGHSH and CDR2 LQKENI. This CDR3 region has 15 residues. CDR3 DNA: TGTGCCAGCTCACCCGCGACAGGGGCGAACACTGAAGCTTTCTTT. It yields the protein CASSPATGANTEAFF.

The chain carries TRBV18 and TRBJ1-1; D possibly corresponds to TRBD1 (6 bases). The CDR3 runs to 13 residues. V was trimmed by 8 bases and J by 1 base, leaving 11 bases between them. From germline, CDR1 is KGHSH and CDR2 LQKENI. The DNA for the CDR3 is TGTGCCAGCCAAGGACAGTCGAACACTGAAGCTTTCTTT. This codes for CASQGQSNTEAFF.

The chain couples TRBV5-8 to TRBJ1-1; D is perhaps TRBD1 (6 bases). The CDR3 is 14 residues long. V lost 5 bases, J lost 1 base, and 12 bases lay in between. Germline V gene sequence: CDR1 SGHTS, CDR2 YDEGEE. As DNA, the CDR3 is TGTGCCAGCAGTTTGAACAGGGAGAACACTGAAGCTTTCTTT. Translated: CASSLNRENTEAFF.

CDR3 DNA: TGTGCCAGCAGTACGACAGGGGGTCTATACGAGCAGTACTTC. This sequence encodes CASSTTGGLYEQYF. The chain uses TRBV28 and TRBJ2-7; the match to TRBD1 covers 9 bases. Germline V gene sequence: CDR1 MDHEN, CDR2 SYDVKM. The length of the CDR3 is 14 residues. The V gene end was trimmed by 5 bases and the J gene end by 4 bases; junction bases not matched to a gene: 6.

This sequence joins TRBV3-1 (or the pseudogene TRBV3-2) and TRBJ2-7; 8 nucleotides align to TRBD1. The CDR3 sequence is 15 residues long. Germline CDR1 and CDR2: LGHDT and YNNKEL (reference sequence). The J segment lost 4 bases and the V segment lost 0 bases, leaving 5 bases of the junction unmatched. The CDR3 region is CASSQDLDRGYEQYF. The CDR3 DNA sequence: TGTGCCAGCAGCCAAGATCTTGACAGGGGTTACGAGCAGTACTTC.

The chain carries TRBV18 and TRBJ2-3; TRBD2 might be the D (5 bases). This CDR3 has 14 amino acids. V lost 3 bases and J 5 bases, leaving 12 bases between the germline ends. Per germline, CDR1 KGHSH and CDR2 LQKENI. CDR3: CASSPLAEGDTQYF. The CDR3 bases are TGTGCCAGCTCACCCTTGGCTGAGGGAGATACGCAGTATTTT.

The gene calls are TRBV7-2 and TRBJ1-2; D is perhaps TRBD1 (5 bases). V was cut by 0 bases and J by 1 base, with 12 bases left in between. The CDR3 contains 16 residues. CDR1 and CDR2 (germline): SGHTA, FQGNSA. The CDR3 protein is CASSLAALGVNYGYTF. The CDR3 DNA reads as TGTGCCAGCAGCTTAGCCGCTTTAGGGGTTAACTATGGCTACACCTTC. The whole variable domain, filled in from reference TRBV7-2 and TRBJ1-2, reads GAGVSQSPSNKVTEKGKDVELRCDPISGHTALYWYRQSLGQGLEFLIYFQGNSAPDKSGLPSDRFSAERTGGSVSTLTIQRTQQEDSAVYLCASSLAALGVNYGYTFGSGTRLTVV.

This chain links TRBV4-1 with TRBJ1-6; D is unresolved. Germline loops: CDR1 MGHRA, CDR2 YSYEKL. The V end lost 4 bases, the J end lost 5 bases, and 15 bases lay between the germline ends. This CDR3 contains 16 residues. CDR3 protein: CASSPKIGTDNSPLHF. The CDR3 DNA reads TGCGCCAGCAGCCCAAAGATCGGTACGGATAATTCACCCCTCCACTTT.

CDR3 sequence reads: CASIKSNPSTGEQFF. In DNA, the CDR3 is TGCGCCAGCATAAAAAGTAACCCGTCGACAGGTGAGCAGTTCTTC. V and J are TRBV5-1 and TRBJ2-1, with D maybe TRBD1 (6 bases). Germline values: CDR1 SGHRS, CDR2 YFSETQ. Trimming removed 6 bases from V and 9 bases from J, with 22 bases in between. The CDR3 covers 15 residues. The entire variable domain, with the rest obtained from reference TRBV5-1 and TRBJ2-1, is as follows: KAGVTQTPRYLIKTRGQQVTLSCSPISGHRSVSWYQQTPGQGLQFLFEYFSETQRNKGNFPGRFSGRQFSNSRSEMNVSTLELGDSALYLCASIKSNPSTGEQFFGPGTRLTVL.

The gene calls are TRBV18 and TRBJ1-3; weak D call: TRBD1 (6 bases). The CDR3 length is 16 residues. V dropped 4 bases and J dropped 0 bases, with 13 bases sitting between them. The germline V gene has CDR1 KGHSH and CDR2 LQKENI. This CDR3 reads CASSLRQATSGNTIYF. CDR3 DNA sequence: TGTGCCAGCTCACTCAGACAGGCGACCTCTGGAAACACCATATATTTT.

CDR3 nucleotides: TGTGCCAGTAAGACTTTCGTACAACACAATGAGCAGTTCTTC. Translation gives CASKTFVQHNEQFF. J is TRBJ2-1 and V is TRBV19; no firm D call. Germline V CDR1 and CDR2: LNHDA, SQIVND (reference sequence). The CDR3 contains 14 residues. V was clipped by 7 bases and J by 5 bases, with 15 bases between them.

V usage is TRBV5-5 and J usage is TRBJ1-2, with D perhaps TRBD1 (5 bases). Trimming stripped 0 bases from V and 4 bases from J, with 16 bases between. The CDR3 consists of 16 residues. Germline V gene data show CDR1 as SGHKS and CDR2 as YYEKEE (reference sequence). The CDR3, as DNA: TGTGCCAGCAGCTTGGCCCGGGGGGTGGAGGGCTATGGCTACACCTTC. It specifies CASSLARGVEGYGYTF.

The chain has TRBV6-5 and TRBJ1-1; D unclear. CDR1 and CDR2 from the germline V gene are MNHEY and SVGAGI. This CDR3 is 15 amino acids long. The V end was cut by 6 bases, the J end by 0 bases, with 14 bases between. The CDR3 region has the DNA TGTGCCAGCAGCCTCGAGGGCCTAATGAACACTGAAGCTTTCTTT. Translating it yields CASSLEGLMNTEAFF.

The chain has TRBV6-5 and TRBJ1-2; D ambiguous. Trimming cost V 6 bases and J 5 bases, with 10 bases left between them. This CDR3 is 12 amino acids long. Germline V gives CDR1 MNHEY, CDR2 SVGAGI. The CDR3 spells CASSRTRYGYTF. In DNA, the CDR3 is TGTGCCAGCAGCCGCACAAGATATGGCTACACCTTC.

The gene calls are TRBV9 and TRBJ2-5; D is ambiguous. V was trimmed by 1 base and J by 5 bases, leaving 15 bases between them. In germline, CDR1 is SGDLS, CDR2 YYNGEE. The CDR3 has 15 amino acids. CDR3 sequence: CASSVMADSRETQYF. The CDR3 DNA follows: TGTGCCAGCAGCGTAATGGCGGATTCTCGGGAGACCCAGTACTTC.